This entry lists 27 T cell receptor beta chains sequenced from one sample in a study of blood T cell repertoires in COVID-19. Using immunoSEQ multiplex PCR, the repertoire was profiled, and TCRdb retains in-frame clones only, with some absent. This table has roughly 100,000 clones, 88% appearing once. Sequencing used peripheral blood. All receptors derive from a woman in her 70s with acute or convalescent COVID-19.

The chain links TRBV7-9 to TRBJ1-1; possibly TRBD1 for D (5 bases). The CDR3 has 16 residues. V was pared by 5 bases and J by 1 base, with 17 bases between. Per germline, CDR1 SEHNR and CDR2 FQNEAQ (reference sequence). For the CDR3, the DNA is TGTGCCAGCAGCGTACATGGAGGCGGGGCGAACACTGAAGCTTTCTTT. Its translation: CASSVHGGGANTEAFF.

This sequence joins TRBV19 and TRBJ1-1; unclear D gene. The CDR3 loop spans 14 amino acids. Per germline, CDR1 LNHDA and CDR2 SQIVND (reference sequence). The V gene lost 3 bases and the J gene lost 9 bases, with 17 bases spanning the gap. The CDR3 sequence: CASSIRGRHQKAFF. The CDR3 DNA reads as TGTGCCAGTAGTATTCGAGGCCGGCACCAGAAAGCTTTCTTT.

This clone has more than one count but fewer than ten. This sequence joins TRBV4-1 and TRBJ2-7; 9 nucleotides agree with TRBD1. V shed 4 bases and J 2 bases; nucleotides not matched to a gene: 6. The CDR3 runs 15 residues. Germline V gene data show CDR1 as MGHRA and CDR2 as YSYEKL. The CDR3 loop is CASSPRDRAAYEQYF. Here the CDR3 DNA reads TGCGCCAGCAGCCCCAGGGACAGGGCGGCCTACGAGCAGTACTTC.

The V call is TRBV7-8, the J call TRBJ2-7, with D maybe TRBD1 (5 bases). Germline CDR1 SGHVS, CDR2 FQNEAQ. This CDR3 is built from 15 residues. Trimming stripped 2 bases from V and 6 bases from J, with 17 bases between. Here the CDR3 DNA reads TGTGCCAGCAGCTTAATGGGCAGGGAAGGTCTCGAGCAGTACTTC. Translated: CASSLMGREGLEQYF.

V and J are TRBV5-1 and TRBJ1-2, with D maybe TRBD1 (5 bases). CDR1 and CDR2 from the germline V gene are SGHRS and YFSETQ. V lost 0 bases, J lost 7 bases, and 10 bases lay in between. This CDR3 spans 13 amino acids. The chain's CDR3 is CASSLDRFGGYTF. Here the CDR3 DNA reads TGCGCCAGCAGCTTGGACAGGTTTGGTGGCTACACCTTC.

This clone has just one count. The V and J genes are TRBV11-1 and TRBJ2-7, with D uncertain. The CDR3 is made up of 14 amino acids. Trimming pared 3 bases from V and 2 bases from J, leaving 11 bases between. CDR1 is SGHAT and CDR2 is FQDESV in the germline V gene (reference sequence). CDR3 protein: CASSFFPRAYEQYF. CDR3 DNA: TGTGCCAGCAGCTTTTTCCCCCGGGCCTACGAGCAGTACTTC.

This chain connects TRBV5-6 to TRBJ1-2; 9 nucleotides line up with TRBD1. V was clipped by 2 bases and J by 6 bases; unmatched bases: 5. The CDR3 runs 14 residues. Looked up from germline, CDR1 is SGHDT and CDR2 is YYEEEE. The CDR3 region has the DNA TGTGCCAGCAGCTTTACCGGGACAGGGAATGGCTACACCTTC. Translating gives CASSFTGTGNGYTF.

The rearrangement joins TRBV5-4 to TRBJ1-1, with 8 bases aligning to TRBD1. CDR3 length: 15 amino acids. Germline V lookup: CDR1 SGHNT, CDR2 YYREEE (reference sequence). The trim removed 4 bases at V and 0 bases at J, leaving 5 bases unmatched. The CDR3 spells CASSPLGQVNTEAFF. In DNA form, the CDR3 reads TGTGCCAGCAGCCCCCTGGGACAGGTGAACACTGAAGCTTTCTTT.

CDR3 DNA sequence: TGTGCCACGAGAGGGAGCCAGCAAGAGACCCAGTACTTC. Protein product: CATRGSQQETQYF. This chain links TRBV19 with TRBJ2-5, with D possibly TRBD2 on 5 matching bases. V was shortened by 10 bases and J by 2 bases, with 14 bases between the two germline ends. From germline, CDR1 is LNHDA and CDR2 SQIVND (reference sequence). The length of the CDR3 is 13 residues.

This clone has just a few counts. V and J are TRBV5-1 and TRBJ2-7; tentative D call: TRBD1 (5 bases). The germline V gene encodes CDR1 SGHRS and CDR2 YFSETQ. The length of the CDR3 is 14 residues. V lost 4 bases, J lost 2 bases, and 13 bases lay in between. The CDR3 protein is CASSAGPGTYEQYF. The CDR3 coding sequence is TGCGCCAGCAGCGCCGGGCCAGGGACCTACGAGCAGTACTTC.

The V and J genes are TRBV2 and TRBJ1-6; D is possibly TRBD1 (6 bases). V lost 4 bases to trimming and J lost 4 bases, with 20 bases between them. This CDR3 comprises 18 residues. Germline V gene data show CDR1 as SNHLY and CDR2 as FYNNEI. CDR3 in DNA: TGTGCCAGCAGTGTTCCACAGGGCTTCGGGGAATATAATTCACCCCTCCACTTT. Protein: CASSVPQGFGEYNSPLHF.

DNA of the CDR3: TGTGCCAGCAGTTTATCGTGGGATTCTATTAGCGGCTATGGCTACACCTTC. Protein product: CASSLSWDSISGYGYTF. V usage is TRBV27 and J usage is TRBJ1-2; D is ambiguous. Trimming took off 0 bases at V and 4 bases at J, with 18 bases between the two ends. The CDR3 sequence is 17 residues long. Germline-derived CDR1 and CDR2 are MNHEY and SMNVEV (reference sequence).

This chain links TRBV6-5 with TRBJ2-5; D uncertain. CDR3 length equals 14 residues. In germline, CDR1 is MNHEY, CDR2 SVGAGI. Trimming cost V 4 bases and J 1 base, with 10 bases left between them. CDR3 DNA: TGTGCCAGCAGTTCCCGACGCGGCCAAGAGACCCAGTACTTC. Translating it yields CASSSRRGQETQYF.

The V and J genes are TRBV18 and TRBJ2-5; D possibly corresponds to TRBD1 (6 bases). The CDR3 runs 14 residues. The V gene's germline CDR1 is KGHSH and CDR2 LQKENI. The V end was cut by 5 bases, the J end by 3 bases, with 13 bases between. CDR3 DNA: TGTGCCAGCTCAACAAACCAGGGGAAAGAGACCCAGTACTTC. Its translation is CASSTNQGKETQYF.

The genes are TRBV6-4 and TRBJ2-2; 10 nucleotides align to TRBD2. CDR3 size: 15 residues. Germline CDR1 and CDR2: MRHNA and SNTAGT. V shed 5 bases and J 1 base; nucleotides not matched to a gene: 1. This CDR3 reads CASSRTSGNTGELFF. CDR3 in DNA: TGTGCCAGCAGTCGGACTAGCGGGAACACCGGGGAGCTGTTTTTT.

This clone was found once. The V call is TRBV28, the J call TRBJ2-7; D gene unclear. V was clipped by 7 bases and J by 0 bases, with 13 bases between them. This CDR3 has 14 residues. CDR1 is MDHEN, CDR2 SYDVKM, per germline. CDR3 loop: CASKLIQSSYEQYF. CDR3 sequence (DNA): TGTGCCAGCAAACTCATACAGAGCTCCTACGAGCAGTACTTC. The whole variable domain, filled in from reference TRBV28 and TRBJ2-7, reads DVKVTQSSRYLVKRTGEKVFLECVQDMDHENMFWYRQDPGLGLRLIYFSYDVKMKEKGDIPEGYSVSREKKERFSLILESASTNQTSMYLCASKLIQSSYEQYFGPGTRLTVT.

This clone was found a few times. The gene calls are TRBV10-3 and TRBJ1-4; D might be TRBD1 (5 bases). This CDR3 region has 15 residues. V was clipped by 0 bases and J by 4 bases, with 9 bases between them. Germline assignment: CDR1 ENHRY and CDR2 SYGVKD. The CDR3 region is CAISESTGYNEKLFF. The CDR3, as DNA: TGTGCCATCAGTGAGTCTACAGGATATAATGAAAAACTGTTTTTT.

This sequence joins TRBV19 and TRBJ1-6, with TRBD1 identical over 8 bases. The germline V gene has CDR1 LNHDA and CDR2 SQIVND (reference sequence). CDR3 length: 16 residues. V shed 4 bases, J shed 7 bases, and the junction held 9 bases outside the gene matches. Written as DNA, the CDR3 is TGTGCCAGTAGTACGACCTCCGGGACAGGAAATTCACCCCTCCACTTT. It specifies CASSTTSGTGNSPLHF.

This CDR3 is CASSFVDILGANVLTF. The CDR3 nucleotides read TGTGCCAGCAGCTTTGTCGACATACTTGGGGCCAACGTCCTGACTTTC. V gene TRBV7-2 combines with J gene TRBJ2-6; D remains ambiguous. CDR1 and CDR2 from the germline V gene are SGHTA and FQGNSA. This CDR3 comprises 16 residues. V was cut by 3 bases and J by 3 bases, with 12 bases left in between.

This rearrangement joins TRBV7-3 to TRBJ2-1; TRBD2 matches 13 bases. The CDR3 runs 15 residues. The J segment lost 7 bases and the V segment lost 5 bases, leaving 5 bases of the junction unmatched. Germline CDR1 and CDR2: SGHTA and FQGTGA. The CDR3 spells CASSDRLAGGNEQFF. The CDR3 coding sequence is TGTGCCAGCAGCGACAGACTAGCGGGGGGAAATGAGCAGTTCTTC.

For the CDR3, the DNA is TGTGCCAGCAGTTTATCCGGGACTTCAAACACCGGGGAGCTGTTTTTT. This gives the protein CASSLSGTSNTGELFF. The rearrangement links TRBV27 to TRBJ2-2; tentatively, D is TRBD2 (6 bases). CDR1 and CDR2 (germline): MNHEY, SMNVEV (reference sequence). The CDR3 runs to 16 residues. V was cut by 0 bases and J by 2 bases, with 10 bases left in between.

V usage is TRBV2 and J usage is TRBJ2-3, with D possibly TRBD2 on 5 matching bases. Germline V gene lookup returns CDR1 SNHLY and CDR2 FYNNEI. The CDR3 is 10 residues long. V shed 7 bases and J shed 11 bases, with 10 bases lying between them. CDR3 in DNA: TGTGCCAGCAAGGGAGAGGGGCAGTATTTT. Its translation: CASKGEGQYF.

The CDR3 nucleotides read TGTGCCACCAGTGGGTCCCCTAGCCGTCCCTACGAGCAGTACTTC. Amino acid sequence: CATSGSPSRPYEQYF. The chain uses TRBV24-1 and TRBJ2-7, with a weak D call TRBD2 (5 bases). Per germline, CDR1 KGHDR and CDR2 SFDVKD. This CDR3 comprises 15 residues. Trimming cost V 5 bases and J 2 bases, with 15 bases left between them.

Only a few counts were recorded for this clone. V gene TRBV2 combines with J gene TRBJ1-1; D unclear. Trimming removed 6 bases from V and 6 bases from J, with 11 bases in between. The CDR3 consists of 12 residues. Per the germline V gene, CDR1 is SNHLY and CDR2 is FYNNEI. CDR3 DNA sequence: TGTGCCAGCAGGTCGGGGTTCTCTGAAGCTTTCTTT. It codes for CASRSGFSEAFF. Filled out from reference TRBV2 and TRBJ1-1, the complete variable domain reads EPEVTQTPSHQVTQMGQEVILRCVPISNHLYFYWYRQILGQKVEFLVSFYNNEISEKSEIFDDQFSVERPDGSNFTLKIRSTKLEDSAMYFCASRSGFSEAFFGQGTRLTVV.

This chain connects TRBV19 to TRBJ2-1; 13 nucleotides align to TRBD2. The germline CDR1 and CDR2 sequences are LNHDA and SQIVND (reference sequence). This CDR3 is 17 amino acids long. The J segment lost 8 bases and the V segment lost 3 bases, leaving 10 bases of the junction unmatched. The CDR3 DNA reads TGTGCCAGTAGTATGAGACTAGCGGGAGGCCCTCGAGATGAGCAGTTCTTC. It is translated as CASSMRLAGGPRDEQFF.

The chain is built from TRBV18 and TRBJ1-3, with D hard to call. CDR3 length: 18 amino acids. In germline, CDR1 is KGHSH, CDR2 LQKENI. V was shortened by 0 bases and J by 0 bases, with 15 bases between the two germline ends. The DNA for the CDR3 is TGTGCCAGCTCACCACCGTTCCGAATAAGCGACTCTGGAAACACCATATATTTT. This gives the protein CASSPPFRISDSGNTIYF.

The chain combines TRBV25-1 with TRBJ2-5; D uncertain. Trimming stripped 6 bases from V and 2 bases from J, with 4 bases between. The CDR3 consists of 11 residues. Germline lookup yields CDR1 MGHDK and CDR2 SYGVNS. CDR3 DNA: TGTGCCAGCAGAATACAAGAGACCCAGTACTTC. This translates into CASRIQETQYF.